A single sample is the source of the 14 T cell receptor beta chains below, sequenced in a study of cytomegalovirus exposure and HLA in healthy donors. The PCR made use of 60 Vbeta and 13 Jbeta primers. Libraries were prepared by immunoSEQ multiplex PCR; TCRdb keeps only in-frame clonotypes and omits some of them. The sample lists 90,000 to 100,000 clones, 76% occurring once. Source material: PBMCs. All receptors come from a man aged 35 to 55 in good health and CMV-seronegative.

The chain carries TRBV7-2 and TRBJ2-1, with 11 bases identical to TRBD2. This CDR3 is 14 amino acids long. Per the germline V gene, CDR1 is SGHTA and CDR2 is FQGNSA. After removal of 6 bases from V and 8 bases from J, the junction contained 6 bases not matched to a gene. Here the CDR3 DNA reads TGTGCCAGCAGGGTAGCGGGAGGGCCTGATGAGCAGTTCTTC. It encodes CASRVAGGPDEQFF.

In DNA, the CDR3 is TGTGCCAGCAGTGGCAGGGGGACTTACACTGAAGCTTTCTTT. Translation gives CASSGRGTYTEAFF. This chain joins TRBV6-1 and TRBJ1-1, with 7 bases matching TRBD1. Germline-derived CDR1 and CDR2 are MNHNS and SASEGT. This CDR3 region has 14 residues. The trim removed 4 bases at V and 3 bases at J, leaving 5 bases unmatched.

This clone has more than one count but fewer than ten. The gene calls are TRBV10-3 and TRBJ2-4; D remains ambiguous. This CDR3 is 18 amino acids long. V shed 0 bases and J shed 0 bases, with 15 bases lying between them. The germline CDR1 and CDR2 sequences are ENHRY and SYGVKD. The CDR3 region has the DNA TGTGCCATCAGTGAGTCGTCTTTGGCATTCTTAGCCAAAAACATTCAGTACTTC. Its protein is CAISESSLAFLAKNIQYF.

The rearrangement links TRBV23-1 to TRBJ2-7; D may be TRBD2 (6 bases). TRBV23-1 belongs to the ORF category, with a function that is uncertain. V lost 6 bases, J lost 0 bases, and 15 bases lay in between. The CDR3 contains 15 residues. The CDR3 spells CASSPEGPDSYEQYF. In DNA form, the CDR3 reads TGCGCCAGCAGCCCGGAGGGGCCCGACTCCTACGAGCAGTACTTC.

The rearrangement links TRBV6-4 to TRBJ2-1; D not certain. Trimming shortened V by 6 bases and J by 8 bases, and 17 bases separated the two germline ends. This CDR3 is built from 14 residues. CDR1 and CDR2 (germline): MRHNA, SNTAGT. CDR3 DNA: TGTGCCAGCAGCCCCCAACCGACCCAGGATGAGCAGTTCTTC. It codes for CASSPQPTQDEQFF.

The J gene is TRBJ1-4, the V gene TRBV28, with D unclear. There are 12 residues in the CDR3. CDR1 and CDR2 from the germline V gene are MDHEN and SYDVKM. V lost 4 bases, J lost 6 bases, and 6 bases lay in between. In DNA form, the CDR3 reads TGTGCCAGCAGTTCCCCCTATGAAAAACTGTTTTTT. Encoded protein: CASSSPYEKLFF.

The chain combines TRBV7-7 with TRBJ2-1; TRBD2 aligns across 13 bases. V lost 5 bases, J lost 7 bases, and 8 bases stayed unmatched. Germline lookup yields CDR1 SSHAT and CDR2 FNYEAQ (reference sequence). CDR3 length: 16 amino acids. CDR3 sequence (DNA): TGTGCCAGCAGCGCCCGACTAGCGGGAGGATGGAATGAGCAGTTCTTC. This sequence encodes CASSARLAGGWNEQFF.

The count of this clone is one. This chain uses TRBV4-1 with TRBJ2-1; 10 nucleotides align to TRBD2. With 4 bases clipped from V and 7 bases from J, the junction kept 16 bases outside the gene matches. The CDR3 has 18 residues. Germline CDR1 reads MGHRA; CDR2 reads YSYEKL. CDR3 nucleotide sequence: TGCGCCAGCAGCCCCCTAGCGGGAGTAACGTTCGTGAGGAATGAGCAGTTCTTC. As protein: CASSPLAGVTFVRNEQFF.

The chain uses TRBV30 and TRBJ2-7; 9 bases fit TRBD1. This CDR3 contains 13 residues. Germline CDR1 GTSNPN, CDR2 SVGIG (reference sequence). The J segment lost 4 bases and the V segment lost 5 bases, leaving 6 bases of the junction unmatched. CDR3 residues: CAWGRDRAYEQYF. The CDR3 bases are TGTGCCTGGGGAAGGGACAGGGCTTACGAGCAGTACTTC. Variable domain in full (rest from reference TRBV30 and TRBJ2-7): SQTIHQWPATLVQPVGSPLSLECTVEGTSNPNLYWYRQAAGRGLQLLFYSVGIGQISSEVPQNLSASRPQDRQFILSSKKLLLSDSGFYLCAWGRDRAYEQYFGPGTRLTVT.

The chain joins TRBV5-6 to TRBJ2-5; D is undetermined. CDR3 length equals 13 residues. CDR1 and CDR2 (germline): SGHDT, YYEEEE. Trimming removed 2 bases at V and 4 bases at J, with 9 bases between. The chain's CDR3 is CASSFQPGETQYF. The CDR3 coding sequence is TGTGCCAGCAGCTTCCAACCCGGAGAGACCCAGTACTTC.

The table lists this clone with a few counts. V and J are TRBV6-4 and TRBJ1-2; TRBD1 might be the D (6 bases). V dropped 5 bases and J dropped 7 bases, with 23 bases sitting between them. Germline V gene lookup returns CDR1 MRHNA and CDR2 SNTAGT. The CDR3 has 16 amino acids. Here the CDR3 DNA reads TGTGCCAGCAGTACCACCCACGGGACACCGACGGGTGGCTACACCTTC. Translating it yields CASSTTHGTPTGGYTF.

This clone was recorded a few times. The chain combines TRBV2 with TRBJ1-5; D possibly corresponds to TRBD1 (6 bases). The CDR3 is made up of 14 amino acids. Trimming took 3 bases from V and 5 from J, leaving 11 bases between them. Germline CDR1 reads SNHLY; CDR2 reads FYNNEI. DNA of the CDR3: TGTGCCAGCAGTGACTCGGGGGGGCATCAGCCCCAGCATTTT. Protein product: CASSDSGGHQPQHF.

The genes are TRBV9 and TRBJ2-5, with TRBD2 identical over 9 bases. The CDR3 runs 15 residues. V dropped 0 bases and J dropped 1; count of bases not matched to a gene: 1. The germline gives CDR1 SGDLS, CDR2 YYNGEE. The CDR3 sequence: CASSVGGLAQETQYF. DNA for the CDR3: TGTGCCAGCAGCGTAGGGGGACTAGCCCAAGAGACCCAGTACTTC.

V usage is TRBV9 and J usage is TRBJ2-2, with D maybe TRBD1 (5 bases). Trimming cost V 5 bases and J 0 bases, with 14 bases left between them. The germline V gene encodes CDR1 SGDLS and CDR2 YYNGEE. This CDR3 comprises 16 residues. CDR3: CASRPEWGTNTGELFF. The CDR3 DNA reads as TGTGCCAGCAGACCAGAATGGGGCACGAACACCGGGGAGCTGTTTTTT. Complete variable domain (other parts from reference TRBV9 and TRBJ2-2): DSGVTQTPKHLITATGQRVTLRCSPRSGDLSVYWYQQSLDQGLQFLIQYYNGEERAKGNILERFSAQQFPDLHSELNLSSLELGDSALYFCASRPEWGTNTGELFFGEGSRLTVL.